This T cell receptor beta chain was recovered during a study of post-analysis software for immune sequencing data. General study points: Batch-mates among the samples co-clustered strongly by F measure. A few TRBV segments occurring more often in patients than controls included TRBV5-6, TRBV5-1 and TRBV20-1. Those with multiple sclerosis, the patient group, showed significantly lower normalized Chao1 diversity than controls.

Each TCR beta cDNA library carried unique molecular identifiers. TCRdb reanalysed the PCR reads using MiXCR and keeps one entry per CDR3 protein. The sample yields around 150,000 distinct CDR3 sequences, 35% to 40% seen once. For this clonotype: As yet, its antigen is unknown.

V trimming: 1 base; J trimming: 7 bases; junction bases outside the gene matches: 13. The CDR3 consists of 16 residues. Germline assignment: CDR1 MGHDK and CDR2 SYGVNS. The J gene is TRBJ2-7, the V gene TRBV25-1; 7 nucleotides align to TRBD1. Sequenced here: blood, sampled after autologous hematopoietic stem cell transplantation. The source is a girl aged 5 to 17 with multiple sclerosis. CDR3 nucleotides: TGTGCCAGCAGTGAATCGGGACAGTCCTCCTACAATGAGCAGTACTTC. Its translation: CASSESGQSSYNEQYF.